This is a list of T cell receptor beta chains from one sample in a study of blood T cell repertoires in COVID-19. Only in-frame clones appear in the TCRdb table, and some are missing; sequencing was by immunoSEQ multiplex PCR. The data hold about 200,000 clones, with roughly 77% observed a single time. Sequenced input: peripheral blood. These receptors were obtained from a woman between 40 and 50 years old with COVID-19, enrolled during active disease. CDR3s include the opening cysteine and the closing phenylalanine or tryptophan. The D gene is left open where the match is weak. The listing skips clone size in some rows; elsewhere it reads once, few, many or a size class.

TRBV2	TRBJ1-4	NA	NA	TGTGCCAGCAAAACAGCAACTAATGAAAAACTGTTTTTT	CASKTATNEKLFF
TRBV29-1	TRBJ1-5	NA	TRBD1	TGCAGCGTGGCAGACAGGGGGGGGAGCAATCAGCCCCAGCATTTT	CSVADRGGSNQPQHF
TRBV18	TRBJ1-5	NA	NA	TGTGCCAGCTCCGGGGGGACGGGGGAGACATGGACCCAGCATTTT	CASSGGTGETWTQHF
TRBV4-1	TRBJ2-7	many	TRBD2	TGCGCCAGCAGGGGACTAGTAAAGGACGAGCAGTACTTC	CASRGLVKDEQYF
TRBV12-3/TRBV12-4	TRBJ1-3	NA	NA	TGTGCCAGCACATACACCGGAAACACCATATATTTT	CASTYTGNTIYF
TRBV21-1	TRBJ1-4	NA	NA	TGTGCCAGCAGCAAACCCCAGGCCACAACTAATGAAAAACTGTTTTTT	CASSKPQATTNEKLFF
TRBV7-3	TRBJ1-5	few	TRBD1	TGTGCCAGCAGCGTAGACAGGGGACAGCCCCAGCATTTT	CASSVDRGQPQHF
TRBV30	TRBJ2-7	NA	TRBD1	TGTGCCTGGAGTTTGACAGGGGACGAGCAGTACTTC	CAWSLTGDEQYF
TRBV10-3	TRBJ2-7	NA	TRBD1	TGTGCCATCAGCAGAGAAAGGGACAGAGCCTACGAGCAGTACTTC	CAISRERDRAYEQYF
TRBV18	TRBJ1-1	NA	NA	TGTGCCAGCTCACCACACCCCCAACAGAACACTGAAGCTTTCTTT	CASSPHPQQNTEAFF
TRBV12-3/TRBV12-4	TRBJ1-5	few	NA	TGTGCCAGCAGTACGGGGGAACAGCCCCAGCATTTT	CASSTGEQPQHF
TRBV9	TRBJ1-4	few	NA	TGTGCCAGCAGCGTAGGCCGGGGGAATGAAAAACTGTTTTTT	CASSVGRGNEKLFF
TRBV4-1	TRBJ2-5	NA	NA	TGCGCCAGCAGCCAACCGGAAAGGCGACCGGGGACCCAGTACTTC	CASSQPERRPGTQYF
TRBV5-1	TRBJ2-1	once	NA	TGCGCCAGCAGCTTTCCCCAGTCCAATGAGCAGTTCTTC	CASSFPQSNEQFF
TRBV25-1	TRBJ1-5	NA	NA	TGTGCCAGCAGTGAACCGGGGACACCCCCTTATCAGCCCCAGCATTTT	CASSEPGTPPYQPQHF
TRBV5-1	TRBJ2-7	NA	NA	TGCGCCAGCAGCCCGAGACAGACCCCCTCCTACGAGCAGTACTTC	CASSPRQTPSYEQYF
TRBV4-1	TRBJ2-7	NA	TRBD2	TGCGCCAGCAGCCCCATCGGGCGGGAGGGCGACGAGCAGTACTTC	CASSPIGREGDEQYF
TRBV11-1	TRBJ1-1	NA	NA	TGTGCCAGCAGCAAAACGACAGTTTCGGACACTGAAGCTTTCTTT	CASSKTTVSDTEAFF
TRBV2	TRBJ1-2	NA	TRBD1	TGTGCCAGCAGGACCTTACAGGGGCTCCATGGCTACACCTTC	CASRTLQGLHGYTF
TRBV11-3	TRBJ1-3	few	TRBD1	TGTGCCAGCAGCTTTAGCTGGGGACAGGGGGCTGGAAACACCATATATTTT	CASSFSWGQGAGNTIYF
TRBV12-5	TRBJ2-3	NA	NA	TGTGCTAGTGGTTTGGCCCCGGTAGATACGCAGTATTTT	CASGLAPVDTQYF
TRBV5-1	TRBJ2-7	NA	NA	TGCGCCAGCAGCTTGGAGGGCGGATCTAGCCCCTACGAGCAGTACTTC	CASSLEGGSSPYEQYF
TRBV3-1/TRBV3-2	TRBJ1-1	NA	TRBD1	TGTGCCAGCACCCCCGGGACAGTGAACACTGAAGCTTTCTTT	CASTPGTVNTEAFF
TRBV14	TRBJ2-3	once	NA	TGTGCCAGCAGCCAGTCGGAGTCCCAGATTGTTGGCACAGATACGCAGTATTTT	CASSQSESQIVGTDTQYF
TRBV11-2	TRBJ2-1	NA	NA	TGTGCCAGCAGCCCACGGACTCTCTCCCCCAATGAGCAGTTCTTC	CASSPRTLSPNEQFF
TRBV9	TRBJ1-1	NA	NA	TGTGCCAGCAGCGTAGTAGGAACAGGGTCTGAAGCTTTCTTT	CASSVVGTGSEAFF
TRBV3-1/TRBV3-2	TRBJ1-3	NA	NA	TGTGCCAGCAGGTCACATTCCCTCTCTGGAAACACCATATATTTT	CASRSHSLSGNTIYF
TRBV29-1	TRBJ2-3	NA	NA	TGCAGCGTTGATGAGGAAAGGTCACACACAGATACGCAGTATTTT	CSVDEERSHTDTQYF
TRBV6-5	TRBJ1-1	NA	NA	TGTGCCAGCAGCCTCGACAGGACTGAAGCTTTCTTT	CASSLDRTEAFF
TRBV7-2	TRBJ2-5	NA	TRBD2	TGTGCCAGCAGCCTTAGTAGCGGGGGGGGCTTAAAGACCCAGTACTTC	CASSLSSGGGLKTQYF
TRBV7-9	TRBJ1-2	NA	NA	TGTGCCAGCAGCCCTGATACAGCCCAGGGAGGCTACACCTTC	CASSPDTAQGGYTF
TRBV19	TRBJ2-5	NA	TRBD2	TGTGCCAGTAAGAACGGGGGGACTCCCCAAGAGACCCAGTACTTC	CASKNGGTPQETQYF